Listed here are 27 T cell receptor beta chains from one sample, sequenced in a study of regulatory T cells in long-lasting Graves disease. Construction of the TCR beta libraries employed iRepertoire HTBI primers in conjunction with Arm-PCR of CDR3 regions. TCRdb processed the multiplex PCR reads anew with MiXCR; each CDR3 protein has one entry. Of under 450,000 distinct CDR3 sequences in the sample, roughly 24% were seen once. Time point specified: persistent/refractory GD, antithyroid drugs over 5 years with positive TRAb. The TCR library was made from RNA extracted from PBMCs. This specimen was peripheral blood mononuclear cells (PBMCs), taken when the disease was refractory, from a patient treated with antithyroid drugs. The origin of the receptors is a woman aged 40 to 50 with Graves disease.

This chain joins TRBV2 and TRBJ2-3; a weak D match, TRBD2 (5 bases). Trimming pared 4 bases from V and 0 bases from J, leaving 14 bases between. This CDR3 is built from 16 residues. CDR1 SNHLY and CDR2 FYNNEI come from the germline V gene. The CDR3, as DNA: TGTGCCAGCAGTGGAGGGATGCGTACTAGCACAGATACGCAGTATTTT. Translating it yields CASSGGMRTSTDTQYF.

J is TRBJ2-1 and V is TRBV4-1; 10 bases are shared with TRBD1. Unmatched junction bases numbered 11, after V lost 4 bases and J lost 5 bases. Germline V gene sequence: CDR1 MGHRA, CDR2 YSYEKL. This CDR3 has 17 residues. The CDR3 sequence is CASSRRSGTGEDNEQFF. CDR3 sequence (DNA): TGCGCCAGCAGCCGCCGAAGTGGGACAGGGGAGGACAATGAGCAGTTCTTC.

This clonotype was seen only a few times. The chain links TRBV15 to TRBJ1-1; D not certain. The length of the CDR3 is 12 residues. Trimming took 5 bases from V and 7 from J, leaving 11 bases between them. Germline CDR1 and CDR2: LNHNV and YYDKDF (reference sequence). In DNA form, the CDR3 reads TGTGCCACCAGCCCCCGAGGAGGTGAAGCTTTCTTT. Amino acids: CATSPRGGEAFF.

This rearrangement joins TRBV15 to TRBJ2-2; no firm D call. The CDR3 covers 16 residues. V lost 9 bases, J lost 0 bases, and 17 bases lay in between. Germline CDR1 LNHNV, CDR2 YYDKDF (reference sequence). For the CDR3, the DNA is TGTGCCACTATATCAGGACGAAACGCGAACACCGGGGAGCTGTTTTTT. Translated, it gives CATISGRNANTGELFF.

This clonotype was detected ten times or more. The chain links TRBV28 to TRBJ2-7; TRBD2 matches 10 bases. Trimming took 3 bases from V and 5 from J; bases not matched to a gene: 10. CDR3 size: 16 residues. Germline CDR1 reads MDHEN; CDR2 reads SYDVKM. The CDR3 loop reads CASSFGGEAGGNEQYF. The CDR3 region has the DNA TGTGCCAGCAGTTTTGGGGGGGAAGCGGGAGGGAACGAGCAGTACTTC.

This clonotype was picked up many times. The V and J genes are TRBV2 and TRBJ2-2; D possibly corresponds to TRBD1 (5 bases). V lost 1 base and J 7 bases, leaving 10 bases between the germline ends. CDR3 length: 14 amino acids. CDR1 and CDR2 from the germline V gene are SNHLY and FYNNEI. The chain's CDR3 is CASSEEGWGGELFF. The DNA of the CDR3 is TGTGCCAGCAGTGAAGAGGGGTGGGGCGGGGAGCTGTTTTTT.

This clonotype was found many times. CDR3 sequence (DNA): TGTGCCAGCTCCTTTAAGGGCGGGAGACCCTACCCCGGGGAGCTGTTTTTT. This translates into CASSFKGGRPYPGELFF. The genes are TRBV6-2 or TRBV6-3 and TRBJ2-2, with TRBD2 identical over 7 bases. This CDR3 region has 17 residues. Germline V CDR1 and CDR2: MNHEY, SVGEGT. Unmatched junction bases numbered 18, after V lost 8 bases and J lost 6 bases.

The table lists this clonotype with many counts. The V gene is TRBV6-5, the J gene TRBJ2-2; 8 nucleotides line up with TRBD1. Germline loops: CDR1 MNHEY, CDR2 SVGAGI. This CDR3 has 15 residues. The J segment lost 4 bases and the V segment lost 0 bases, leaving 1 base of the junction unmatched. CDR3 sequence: CASSYSQGGTGELFF. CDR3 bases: TGTGCCAGCAGTTACTCACAGGGGGGCACCGGGGAGCTGTTTTTT.

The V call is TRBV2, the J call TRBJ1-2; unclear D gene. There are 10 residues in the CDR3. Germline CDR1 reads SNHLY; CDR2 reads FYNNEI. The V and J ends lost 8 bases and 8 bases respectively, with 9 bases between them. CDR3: CASSVGGYTF. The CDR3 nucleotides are TGTGCCAGCTCTGTTGGCGGCTACACCTTC.

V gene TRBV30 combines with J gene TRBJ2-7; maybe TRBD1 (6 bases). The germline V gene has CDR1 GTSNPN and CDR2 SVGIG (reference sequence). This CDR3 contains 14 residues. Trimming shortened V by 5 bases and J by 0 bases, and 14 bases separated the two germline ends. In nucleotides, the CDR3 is TGTGCCTGGGGGGCACCGGGACACTCCTACGAGCAGTACTTC. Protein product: CAWGAPGHSYEQYF.

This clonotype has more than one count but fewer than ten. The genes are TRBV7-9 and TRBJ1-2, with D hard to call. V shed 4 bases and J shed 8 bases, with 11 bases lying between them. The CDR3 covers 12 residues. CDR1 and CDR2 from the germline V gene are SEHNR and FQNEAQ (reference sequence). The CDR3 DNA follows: TGTGCCAGCAGCTATCCTGGAAGCGGCTACACCTTC. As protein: CASSYPGSGYTF.

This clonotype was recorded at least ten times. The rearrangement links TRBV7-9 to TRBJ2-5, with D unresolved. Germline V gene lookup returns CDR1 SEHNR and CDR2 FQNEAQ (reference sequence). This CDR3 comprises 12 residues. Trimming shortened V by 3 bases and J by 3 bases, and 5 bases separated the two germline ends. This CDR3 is CASSFRKETQYF. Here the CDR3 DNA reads TGTGCCAGCAGCTTCCGTAAAGAGACCCAGTACTTC. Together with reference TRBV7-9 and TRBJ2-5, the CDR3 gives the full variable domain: DTGVSQNPRHKITKRGQNVTFRCDPISEHNRLYWYRQTLGQGPEFLTYFQNEAQLEKSRLLSDRFSAERPKGSFSTLEIQRTEQGDSAMYLCASSFRKETQYFGPGTRLLVL.

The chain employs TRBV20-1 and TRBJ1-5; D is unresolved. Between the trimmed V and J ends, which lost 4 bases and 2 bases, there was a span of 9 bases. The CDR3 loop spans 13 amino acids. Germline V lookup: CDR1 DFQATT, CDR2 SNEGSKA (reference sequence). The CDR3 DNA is TGCAGTGCTAAGTCGACGGGCAATCAGCCCCAGCATTTT. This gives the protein CSAKSTGNQPQHF.

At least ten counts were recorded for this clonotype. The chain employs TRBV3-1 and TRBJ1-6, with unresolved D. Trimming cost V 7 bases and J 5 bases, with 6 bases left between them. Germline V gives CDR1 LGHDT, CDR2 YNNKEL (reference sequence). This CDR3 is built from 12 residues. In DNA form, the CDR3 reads TGTGCCAGCACAGAGAATAATTCACCCCTCCACTTT. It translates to CASTENNSPLHF.

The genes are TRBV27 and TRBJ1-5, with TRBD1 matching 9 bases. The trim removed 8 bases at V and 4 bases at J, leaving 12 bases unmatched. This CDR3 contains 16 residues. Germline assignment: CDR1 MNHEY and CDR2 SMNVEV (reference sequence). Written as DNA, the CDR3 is TGTGCCAGCCAACTCGACGAAGACAGGGGGAATCAGCCCCAGCATTTT. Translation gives CASQLDEDRGNQPQHF.

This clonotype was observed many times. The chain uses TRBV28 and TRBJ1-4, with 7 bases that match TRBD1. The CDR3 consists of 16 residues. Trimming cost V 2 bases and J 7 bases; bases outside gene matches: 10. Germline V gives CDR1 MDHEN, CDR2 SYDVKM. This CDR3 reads CASSLDYWTGAEKLFF. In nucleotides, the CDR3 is TGTGCCAGCAGTTTAGATTATTGGACAGGAGCTGAAAAACTGTTTTTT.

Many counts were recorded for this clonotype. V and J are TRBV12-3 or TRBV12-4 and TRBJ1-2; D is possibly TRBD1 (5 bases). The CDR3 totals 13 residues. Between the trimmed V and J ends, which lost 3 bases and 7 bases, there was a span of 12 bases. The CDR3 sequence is CASSLTGLRGYTF. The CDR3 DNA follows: TGTGCCAGCAGTTTGACGGGACTGCGTGGCTACACCTTC.

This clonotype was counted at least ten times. CDR3 residues: CASSRTGRAKNIQYF. In DNA form, the CDR3 reads TGTGCCAGCAGCCGGACAGGGAGAGCCAAAAACATTCAGTACTTC. The chain joins TRBV12-3 or TRBV12-4 to TRBJ2-4; 8 nucleotides match TRBD1. This CDR3 contains 15 residues. The trim removed 6 bases at V and 0 bases at J, leaving 4 bases unmatched.

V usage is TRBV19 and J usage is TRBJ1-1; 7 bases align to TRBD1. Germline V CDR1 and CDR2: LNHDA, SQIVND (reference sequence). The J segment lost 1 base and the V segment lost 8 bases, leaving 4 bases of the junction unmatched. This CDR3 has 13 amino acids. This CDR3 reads CASSDRANTEAFF. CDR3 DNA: TGTGCCAGTTCTGACAGGGCGAACACTGAAGCTTTCTTT.

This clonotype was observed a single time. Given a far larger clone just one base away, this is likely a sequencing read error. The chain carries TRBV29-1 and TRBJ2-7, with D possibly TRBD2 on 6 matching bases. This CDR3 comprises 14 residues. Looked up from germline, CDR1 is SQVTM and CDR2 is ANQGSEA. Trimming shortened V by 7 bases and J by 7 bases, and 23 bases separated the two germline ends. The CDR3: CSAPIPTGGNEQYF. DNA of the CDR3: TGCAGCGCCCCGATCCCCACGGGCGGGAATGAGCAGTACTTC.

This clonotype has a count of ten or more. In DNA, the CDR3 is TGTGCCAGCAGTGACCCGAACACCGGGGAGCTGTTTTTT. Protein sequence: CASSDPNTGELFF. This chain uses TRBV2 with TRBJ2-2; D is unresolved. The V and J ends lost 3 bases and 0 bases respectively, with 2 bases between them. CDR1 and CDR2 (germline): SNHLY, FYNNEI. The CDR3 loop spans 13 amino acids.

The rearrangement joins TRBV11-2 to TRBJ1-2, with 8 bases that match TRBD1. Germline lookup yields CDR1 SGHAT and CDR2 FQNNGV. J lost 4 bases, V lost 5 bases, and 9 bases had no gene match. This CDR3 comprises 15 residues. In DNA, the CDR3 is TGTGCCAGCAGCGAGATAACCAGGGGGCTCTATGGCTACACCTTC. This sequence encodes CASSEITRGLYGYTF.

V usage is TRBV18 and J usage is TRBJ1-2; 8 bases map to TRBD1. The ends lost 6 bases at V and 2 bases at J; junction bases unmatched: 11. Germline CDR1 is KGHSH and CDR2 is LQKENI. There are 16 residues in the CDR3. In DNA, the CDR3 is TGTGCCAGCTCCCCTAACCGGGACAGGCAAAACTATGGCTACACCTTC. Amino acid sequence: CASSPNRDRQNYGYTF.

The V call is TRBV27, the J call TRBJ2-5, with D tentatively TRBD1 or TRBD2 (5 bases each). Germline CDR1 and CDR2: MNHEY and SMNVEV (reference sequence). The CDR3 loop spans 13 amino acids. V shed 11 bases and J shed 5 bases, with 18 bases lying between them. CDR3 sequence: CARGAGRRETQYF. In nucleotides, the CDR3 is TGTGCCCGAGGGGCGGGCAGGCGGGAGACCCAGTACTTC.

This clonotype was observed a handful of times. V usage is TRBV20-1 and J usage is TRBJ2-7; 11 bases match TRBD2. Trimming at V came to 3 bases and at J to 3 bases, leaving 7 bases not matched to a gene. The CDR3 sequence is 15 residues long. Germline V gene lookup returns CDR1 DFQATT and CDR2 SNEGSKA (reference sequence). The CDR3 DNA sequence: TGCAGTGCTAGTGGGGGGACTAGCGGTAACTACGAGCAGTACTTC. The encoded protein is CSASGGTSGNYEQYF.

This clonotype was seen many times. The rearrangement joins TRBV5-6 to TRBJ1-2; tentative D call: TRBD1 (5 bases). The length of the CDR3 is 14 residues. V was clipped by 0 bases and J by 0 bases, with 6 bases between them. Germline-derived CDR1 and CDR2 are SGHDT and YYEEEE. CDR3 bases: TGTGCCAGCAGCTTGGCGGGACCTAACTATGGCTACACCTTC. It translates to CASSLAGPNYGYTF.

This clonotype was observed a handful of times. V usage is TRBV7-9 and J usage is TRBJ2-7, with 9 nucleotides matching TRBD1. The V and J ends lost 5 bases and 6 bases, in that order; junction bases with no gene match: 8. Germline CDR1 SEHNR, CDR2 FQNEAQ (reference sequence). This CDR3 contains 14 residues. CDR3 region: CASSAGQGLSEQYF. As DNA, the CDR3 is TGTGCCAGCAGCGCGGGACAGGGTCTCTCCGAGCAGTACTTC.